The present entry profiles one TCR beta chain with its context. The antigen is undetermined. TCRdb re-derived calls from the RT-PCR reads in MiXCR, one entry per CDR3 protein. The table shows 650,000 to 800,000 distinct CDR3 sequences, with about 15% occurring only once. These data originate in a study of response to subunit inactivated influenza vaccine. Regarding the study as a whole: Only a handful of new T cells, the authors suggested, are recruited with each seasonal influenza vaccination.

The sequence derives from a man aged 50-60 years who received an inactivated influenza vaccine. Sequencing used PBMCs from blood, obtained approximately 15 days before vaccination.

Here the CDR3 reads CASSSPMLAGANEQFF. CDR3 in DNA: TGTGCCAGCAGCTCGCCGATGCTAGCGGGGGCCAATGAGCAGTTCTTC. The chain is built from TRBV7-6 and TRBJ2-1; 10 positions match TRBD2. Germline assignment: CDR1 SGHVS and CDR2 FNYEAQ. The CDR3 runs 16 residues. V lost 4 bases, J lost 6 bases, and 9 bases stayed unmatched. The full variable domain, with the rest looked up from reference TRBV7-6 and TRBJ2-1, is GAGVSQSPRYKVTKRGQDVALRCDPISGHVSLYWYRQALGQGPEFLTYFNYEAQQDKSGLPNDRFSAERPEGSISTLTIQRTEQRDSAMYRCASSSPMLAGANEQFFGPGTRLTVL.